This TCR beta chain was sequenced for a study of shared clonotypes between healthy human individuals. CDR1 and CDR2 (germline): SNHLY, FYNNEI. The CDR3 sequence is 13 residues long. With 6 bases removed from V and 6 bases from J, the gap between germline ends came to 12 bases. Some clones are missing from TCRdb's copy, which holds only in-frame ones; the method was immunoSEQ multiplex PCR. In the table there are around 700,000 clones, 74% of which are singletons. This clone appeared a few times. At the DNA level, this CDR3 is encoded by other sequences in the same sample as well. Sequencing used memory CD4+ T cells sorted from blood. Noted subset: CD45RA-negative fraction. This chain uses TRBV2 with TRBJ1-5, with D possibly being TRBD1 (6 bases). The origin of this receptor is a young woman in good health. CDR3: CASRGQGSQPQHF. In nucleotides, the CDR3 is TGTGCCAGCAGGGGCCAGGGGAGTCAGCCCCAGCATTTT. The whole variable domain, remainder taken from reference TRBV2 and TRBJ1-5, is EPEVTQTPSHQVTQMGQEVILRCVPISNHLYFYWYRQILGQKVEFLVSFYNNEISEKSEIFDDQFSVERPDGSNFTLKIRSTKLEDSAMYFCASRGQGSQPQHFGDGTRLSIL.